The 30 T cell receptor beta chains below all came from one sample that was sequenced in a study of shared clonotypes between healthy human individuals. Terminally differentiated effector memory CD45RA+ cells were excluded by CCR7 positive selection of CD45RO-negative cells. The repertoire was sequenced with immunoSEQ multiplex PCR; TCRdb's copy has only in-frame clones and lacks some. Altogether millions of clones are present, 85% to 95% being singletons, with the ten largest covering roughly 1%. The sequenced sample consisted of naive CD8+ T cells sorted from blood. These TCRs come from a man between 18 and 35 years old in good health.

The chain has TRBV9 and TRBJ1-1; the match to TRBD1 covers 10 bases. Germline V gene sequence: CDR1 SGDLS, CDR2 YYNGEE. The CDR3 has 15 amino acids. J was trimmed by 6 bases and V by 4 bases; bases with no gene match: 9. CDR3 region: CASSIGTGAGAEAFF. DNA for the CDR3: TGTGCCAGCAGCATCGGGACAGGGGCGGGGGCTGAAGCTTTCTTT. Variable domain in full (rest from reference TRBV9 and TRBJ1-1): DSGVTQTPKHLITATGQRVTLRCSPRSGDLSVYWYQQSLDQGLQFLIQYYNGEERAKGNILERFSAQQFPDLHSELNLSSLELGDSALYFCASSIGTGAGAEAFFGQGTRLTVV.

The chain carries TRBV9 and TRBJ2-1; D not resolved. CDR1 and CDR2 (germline): SGDLS, YYNGEE. The V and J ends lost 3 bases and 2 bases respectively, with 9 bases between them. The CDR3 is 14 residues long. Written as DNA, the CDR3 is TGTGCCAGCAGCGCCACCGTCGCCTACAATGAGCAGTTCTTC. Encoded protein: CASSATVAYNEQFF.

This clone occurred once. The chain carries TRBV7-9 and TRBJ2-1, with D possibly TRBD1 on 6 matching bases. Germline CDR1 and CDR2: SEHNR and FQNEAQ (reference sequence). The CDR3 runs to 18 residues. V gave up 5 bases and J gave up 0 bases, with 20 bases separating them. DNA for the CDR3: TGTGCCAGCAGCGCCACCGACAGGAAATTGAGCTCCTACAATGAGCAGTTCTTC. The encoded protein is CASSATDRKLSSYNEQFF.

In nucleotides, the CDR3 is TGTGCCAGCAGTTTACCAGGGTGGACTGAAGCTTTCTTT. The encoded protein is CASSLPGWTEAFF. The chain carries TRBV27 and TRBJ1-1; a weak D match, TRBD1 (5 bases). The germline V gene has CDR1 MNHEY and CDR2 SMNVEV (reference sequence). The CDR3 totals 13 residues. V gave up 2 bases and J gave up 5 bases, with 9 bases separating them.

J is TRBJ2-5 and V is TRBV7-6; D is ambiguous. This CDR3 has 13 amino acids. V lost 5 bases and J 4 bases, leaving 11 bases between the germline ends. The germline V gene encodes CDR1 SGHVS and CDR2 FNYEAQ. CDR3 in amino acids: CASSVILGETQYF. CDR3 nucleotide sequence: TGTGCCAGCAGCGTCATTTTAGGAGAGACCCAGTACTTC.

This chain uses TRBV7-8 with TRBJ2-2, with TRBD2 identical over 7 bases. V trimming: 0 bases; J trimming: 3 bases; junction bases outside the gene matches: 7. Germline V gene lookup returns CDR1 SGHVS and CDR2 FQNEAQ. This CDR3 is built from 17 residues. The CDR3 sequence: CASSLAGSGTHTGELFF. The DNA for the CDR3 is TGTGCCAGCAGCTTAGCGGGGAGCGGGACCCACACCGGGGAGCTGTTTTTT.

The chain employs TRBV4-1 and TRBJ2-2; maybe TRBD2 (5 bases). This CDR3 is 13 amino acids long. Trimming took off 9 bases at V and 3 bases at J, with 11 bases between the two ends. CDR1 and CDR2 (germline): MGHRA, YSYEKL. The CDR3 spells CASGARDTGELFF. The CDR3, as DNA: TGCGCCAGTGGTGCGAGGGACACCGGGGAGCTGTTTTTT.

The gene calls are TRBV5-4 and TRBJ2-1; the D gene is possibly TRBD1 (5 bases). V was clipped by 0 bases and J by 4 bases, with 11 bases between them. In germline, CDR1 is SGHNT, CDR2 YYREEE (reference sequence). CDR3 length: 15 residues. Written as DNA, the CDR3 is TGTGCCAGCAGCTTGGGCACAGGTCAATACAATGAGCAGTTCTTC. The encoded protein is CASSLGTGQYNEQFF.

V usage is TRBV4-2 and J usage is TRBJ2-3, with 10 bases aligning to TRBD2. The CDR3 runs to 19 residues. CDR1 and CDR2 from the germline V gene are LGHNA and YNFKEQ. V gave up 3 bases and J gave up 4 bases; unmatched junction bases: 16. The CDR3 nucleotides read TGTGCCAGCAGCCAGGCCAGCGGGGGGGCCTTGATCGGTGCAGATACGCAGTATTTT. Translation: CASSQASGGALIGADTQYF.

J is TRBJ1-5 and V is TRBV2; D might be TRBD1 (5 bases). CDR1 and CDR2 from the germline V gene are SNHLY and FYNNEI. The CDR3 runs 17 residues. V was pared by 0 bases and J by 5 bases, with 17 bases between. CDR3 nucleotides: TGTGCCAGCAGTGAAGCGCTTGGGGGGGTAACGGATCAGCCCCAGCATTTT. This sequence encodes CASSEALGGVTDQPQHF.

As to this clone: Other DNA sequences in this sample translate to the same CDR3. The V call is TRBV28, the J call TRBJ2-2, with D perhaps matching TRBD1 (5 bases). The CDR3 has 14 amino acids. V was pared by 3 bases and J by 1 base, with 6 bases between. The germline gives CDR1 MDHEN, CDR2 SYDVKM. CDR3 sequence (DNA): TGTGCCAGCAGTTTTAGGGGGAACACCGGGGAGCTGTTTTTT. As protein: CASSFRGNTGELFF. Complete variable domain (other parts from reference TRBV28 and TRBJ2-2): DVKVTQSSRYLVKRTGEKVFLECVQDMDHENMFWYRQDPGLGLRLIYFSYDVKMKEKGDIPEGYSVSREKKERFSLILESASTNQTSMYLCASSFRGNTGELFFGEGSRLTVL.

The V gene is TRBV7-6, the J gene TRBJ2-7; D gene ambiguous. Germline V lookup: CDR1 SGHVS, CDR2 FNYEAQ. The CDR3 spans 13 residues. Trimming cost V 5 bases and J 2 bases, with 10 bases left between them. The CDR3 loop reads CASSPHSAYEQYF. The CDR3 coding sequence is TGTGCCAGCAGCCCCCACAGCGCCTACGAGCAGTACTTC.

The V gene is TRBV9, the J gene TRBJ2-1; 7 bases map to TRBD2. Germline CDR1 and CDR2: SGDLS and YYNGEE. With V trimmed by 0 bases and J by 0 bases, 9 bases remained unmatched. The CDR3 contains 18 residues. DNA of the CDR3: TGTGCCAGCAGCGTAGAGGCTAGCGGAGCGAGCTCCTACAATGAGCAGTTCTTC. Translated: CASSVEASGASSYNEQFF.

V gene TRBV6-6 combines with J gene TRBJ2-7, with TRBD2 as a possible D gene (6 bases). The ends were cut back, 2 bases at V and 3 bases at J, with 11 bases in the middle. The CDR3 has 14 residues. Germline-derived CDR1 and CDR2 are MNHNY and SVGAGI (reference sequence). This CDR3 reads CASSYRRDGYEQYF. In DNA form, the CDR3 reads TGTGCCAGCAGTTACAGGCGGGACGGCTACGAGCAGTACTTC.

The chain uses TRBV7-3 and TRBJ2-1; TRBD2 matches at 11 bases. CDR1 is SGHTA, CDR2 FQGTGA, per germline. CDR3 size: 15 residues. The V segment lost 2 bases and the J segment 6 bases; nucleotides outside the gene matches: 3. CDR3 sequence (DNA): TGTGCCAGCAGCTTAGTAGCGGGGGGGCCCAATGAGCAGTTCTTC. Amino acid sequence: CASSLVAGGPNEQFF.

Concerning this clone: This same CDR3 is encoded by further DNA sequences in the sample. The gene calls are TRBV5-6 and TRBJ1-1; possible D gene TRBD1, 5 bases. The germline V gene has CDR1 SGHDT and CDR2 YYEEEE. V lost 3 bases, J lost 4 bases, and 7 bases lay in between. CDR3 length: 12 residues. The CDR3 sequence: CASSSGATEAFF. Here the CDR3 DNA reads TGTGCCAGCAGCTCCGGGGCCACTGAAGCTTTCTTT.

The chain is built from TRBV4-1 and TRBJ2-1; D ambiguous. The V gene lost 1 base and the J gene lost 6 bases, with 7 bases spanning the gap. This CDR3 is 13 amino acids long. From germline, CDR1 is MGHRA and CDR2 YSYEKL. As DNA, the CDR3 is TGCGCCAGCAGCCAAGGGTGGGGCAATGAGCAGTTCTTC. Translation: CASSQGWGNEQFF.

The J gene is TRBJ1-4, the V gene TRBV27; D not certain. Trimming took off 3 bases at V and 8 bases at J, with 10 bases between the two ends. Per germline, CDR1 MNHEY and CDR2 SMNVEV (reference sequence). The CDR3 loop spans 13 amino acids. The CDR3 nucleotides are TGTGCCAGCAGTTTTTTGACCCAGGAAAAACTGTTTTTT. The encoded protein is CASSFLTQEKLFF.

The chain couples TRBV9 to TRBJ2-2; D is undetermined. V gave up 0 bases and J gave up 6 bases, with 6 bases separating them. The CDR3 is 13 residues long. Germline V gene data show CDR1 as SGDLS and CDR2 as YYNGEE. The CDR3 bases are TGTGCCAGCAGCGTAGCTTTCGCCGGGGAGCTGTTTTTT. Translated, it gives CASSVAFAGELFF.

The chain is built from TRBV6-6 and TRBJ2-1; D call uncertain. With 2 bases removed from V and 0 bases from J, the gap between germline ends came to 8 bases. CDR1 and CDR2 (germline): MNHNY, SVGAGI (reference sequence). CDR3 length: 15 residues. In nucleotides, the CDR3 is TGTGCCAGCAGTTACGGGCGGAGCTCCTACAATGAGCAGTTCTTC. Translation gives CASSYGRSSYNEQFF.

The V call is TRBV6-6, the J call TRBJ1-1; TRBD1 agrees at 7 bases. This CDR3 comprises 15 residues. Germline V gene sequence: CDR1 MNHNY, CDR2 SVGAGI (reference sequence). The ends lost 5 bases at V and 6 bases at J; junction bases unmatched: 12. DNA for the CDR3: TGTGCCAGCAGTCCCCCGACAGGGAAGGTCCCTGAAGCTTTCTTT. Amino acids: CASSPPTGKVPEAFF.

The genes are TRBV28 and TRBJ2-2; 8 bases are a match to TRBD1. J was trimmed by 6 bases and V by 3 bases; bases with no gene match: 15. Germline CDR1 and CDR2: MDHEN and SYDVKM. CDR3 length: 18 residues. The CDR3 nucleotides are TGTGCCAGCAGTTTCCCCGGACTGTCACAGGGGGAAGCCGGGGAGCTGTTTTTT. It yields the protein CASSFPGLSQGEAGELFF.

The chain is built from TRBV6-5 and TRBJ1-1; D remains unclear. The germline V gene has CDR1 MNHEY and CDR2 SVGAGI. Trimming stripped 2 bases from V and 3 bases from J, with 10 bases between. The length of the CDR3 is 14 residues. CDR3 coding DNA: TGTGCCAGCAGTTACGCTGCGAAGGACACTGAAGCTTTCTTT. Translating it yields CASSYAAKDTEAFF.

The chain links TRBV6-1 to TRBJ2-5, with 11 bases lining up with TRBD2. V trimming: 2 bases; J trimming: 0 bases; junction bases outside the gene matches: 5. From germline, CDR1 is MNHNS and CDR2 SASEGT. CDR3 length: 17 residues. DNA for the CDR3: TGTGCCAGCAGTGAAACGACTAGCGGGGTGTACCAAGAGACCCAGTACTTC. Protein sequence: CASSETTSGVYQETQYF.

With respect to this clone: The same CDR3 also results from other DNA sequences found in this sample. The chain recombines TRBV27 with TRBJ2-1, with TRBD2 identical over 7 bases. The CDR3 extends over 14 amino acids. The V gene's germline CDR1 is MNHEY and CDR2 SMNVEV (reference sequence). Losses at the gene ends were 5 bases for V and 2 bases for J; bases not matched to a gene: 3. This CDR3 is CASSPSGPYNEQFF. CDR3 DNA: TGTGCCAGCAGTCCTAGCGGTCCCTACAATGAGCAGTTCTTC.

This sequence joins TRBV4-1 and TRBJ1-3; no clear D. With 3 bases removed from V and 3 bases from J, the gap between germline ends came to 18 bases. CDR1 is MGHRA and CDR2 is YSYEKL in the germline V gene. The CDR3 has 17 residues. CDR3 sequence reads: CASSHAPGLGGGNTIYF. The DNA of the CDR3 is TGCGCCAGCAGCCATGCCCCAGGTCTCGGCGGTGGAAACACCATATATTTT.

This clone appeared once. The chain couples TRBV7-3 to TRBJ2-7; D may be TRBD1 (5 bases). Germline V gene lookup returns CDR1 SGHTA and CDR2 FQGTGA. The CDR3 length is 13 residues. V lost 11 bases and J lost 5, with 19 bases in between. In DNA form, the CDR3 reads TGTGCCTCATGGGCAGGGTCGGTCCACGAGCAGTACTTC. Its translation: CASWAGSVHEQYF.

This clone appeared a single time. This chain uses TRBV13 with TRBJ2-1; 8 nucleotides match TRBD2. Germline-derived CDR1 and CDR2 are PRHDT and FYEKMQ (reference sequence). The ends lost 6 bases at V and 10 bases at J; junction bases unmatched: 11. This CDR3 has 14 residues. For the CDR3, the DNA is TGTGCCAGCAGTATCCGGGAGGGCCACTCCGAGCAGTTCTTC. It is translated as CASSIREGHSEQFF. Using reference TRBV13 and TRBJ2-1 for the parts outside the CDR3, the full variable domain is AAGVIQSPRHLIKEKRETATLKCYPIPRHDTVYWYQQGPGQDPQFLISFYEKMQSDKGSIPDRFSAQQFSDYHSELNMSSLELGDSALYFCASSIREGHSEQFFGPGTRLTVL.

This rearrangement joins TRBV19 to TRBJ1-5; possible D gene TRBD1, 5 bases. The germline V gene has CDR1 LNHDA and CDR2 SQIVND (reference sequence). V was pared by 3 bases and J by 0 bases, with 9 bases between. The CDR3 totals 15 residues. CDR3: CASSISDISNQPQHF. The CDR3, as DNA: TGTGCCAGTAGTATTTCGGACATTAGCAATCAGCCCCAGCATTTT.

The J gene is TRBJ1-1, the V gene TRBV9; D is uncertain. CDR1 is SGDLS and CDR2 is YYNGEE in the germline V gene. The CDR3 runs to 14 residues. Trimming removed 4 bases from V and 3 bases from J, with 13 bases in between. The CDR3 spells CASSIRAGYTEAFF. CDR3 DNA: TGTGCCAGCAGCATAAGGGCAGGTTACACTGAAGCTTTCTTT.